This is a list of T cell receptor beta chains from one sample in a study of coeliac disease. Generated by immunoSEQ multiplex PCR, the TCRdb table keeps only in-frame clones and is missing some. This sample yields about 2,200 clones, of which about 60% are seen a single time; about 9.1% belongs to the top ten. The specimen sequenced was lamina propria lymphocytes from the gut. These receptors came from a woman younger than 45 with active celiac disease. Both conserved end residues are part of each CDR3. The D gene is left open where the match is weak. A clone size is listed for some rows: how often the clone was seen (once, few, many), or a class if it is expanded.

D gene,V gene,J gene,clone size,CDR3 DNA,CDR3 protein
.,TRBV5-6,TRBJ1-4,.,TGTGCCAGCAGCTTGGGTGGGGCGAGTCATGAAAAACTGTTTTTT,CASSLGGASHEKLFF
.,TRBV29-1,TRBJ2-7,.,TGCAGCGTTGAACTGACAGGTGATTATACCTACGAGCAGTACTTC,CSVELTGDYTYEQYF
.,TRBV30,TRBJ1-1,.,TGTGCCTGGAGTAGGCAGGGGCGAGGAGCTTTCTTT,CAWSRQGRGAFF
.,TRBV18,TRBJ1-1,.,TGTGCCAGCTCCCCTGGGGGGTTCACTGAAGCTTTCTTT,CASSPGGFTEAFF
.,TRBV4-1,TRBJ1-4,few,TGCGCCAGCAGCCAAGTGGGTTTTACAGGCAATGAAAAACTGTTTTTT,CASSQVGFTGNEKLFF
.,TRBV7-6,TRBJ2-2,.,TGTGCCTCCCGGACAGACTCGAACACCGGGGAGCTGTTTTTT,CASRTDSNTGELFF
.,TRBV19,TRBJ1-2,.,TGTGCCAGTAGTCCCCGTCTAACAGCTTACTATGGCTACACCTTC,CASSPRLTAYYGYTF
TRBD1,TRBV28,TRBJ1-2,.,TGTGCCAGCAGTCCTCCTTGGGACAGGGGAGGGACTAACTATGGCTACACCTTC,CASSPPWDRGGTNYGYTF
.,TRBV5-5,TRBJ2-5,.,TGTGCCAGCAGCTTGGCGTGGCCCAAAGAGACCCAGTACTTC,CASSLAWPKETQYF
TRBD1,TRBV5-6,TRBJ1-2,.,TGTGCCAGCAGCTCCGGACAGGGTGAAGGGGGCTACACCTTC,CASSSGQGEGGYTF
TRBD1,TRBV29-1,TRBJ2-7,.,TGCAGCGTTGAAGCCCGGGACAGGGTGGTCTACGAGCAGTACTTC,CSVEARDRVVYEQYF
TRBD1,TRBV6-1,TRBJ1-5,once,TGTGCCAGCAGTGAAGGAGGGGGCCAGCCCCAGCATTTT,CASSEGGGQPQHF
TRBD1,TRBV13,TRBJ2-7,.,TGTGCCAGCAGCTCCCAGACAGGGGTCCCCTACGAGCAGTACTTC,CASSSQTGVPYEQYF
TRBD2,TRBV27,TRBJ2-3,.,TGTGCCAGCAGTCGAAAGACTAGCGGCTTAGATACGCAGTATTTT,CASSRKTSGLDTQYF
.,TRBV18,TRBJ2-7,.,TGTGCCAGCTCAAAATATACAGGGCCCAAGACCTACGAGCAGTACTTC,CASSKYTGPKTYEQYF
TRBD2,TRBV4-1,TRBJ2-1,few,TGCGCCAGCAGCCAAGTCAGCGGGGGGCTACACAATGAGCAGTTCTTC,CASSQVSGGLHNEQFF
TRBD1,TRBV7-8,TRBJ1-6,.,TGTGCCAGCAGCCCGGGACAGGGGAATTCACCCCTCCACTTT,CASSPGQGNSPLHF
.,TRBV7-9,TRBJ1-2,.,TGTGCCAGCAGCATTTTGACAGGTCGGGGCTACACCTTC,CASSILTGRGYTF
.,TRBV6-6,TRBJ1-1,once,TGTGCCACCAACCCGGGGGGGCTGAACACTGAAGCTTTCTTT,CATNPGGLNTEAFF
TRBD1,TRBV19,TRBJ1-2,.,TGTGCCAGTTCGGACAGGTTGTTTGGCTACACCTTC,CASSDRLFGYTF
.,TRBV6-6,TRBJ1-2,.,TGTGCCAGCAGTTACGACAGCCTCTATAGCGGCGATGGCTACACCTTC,CASSYDSLYSGDGYTF
TRBD1,TRBV6-6,TRBJ2-2,.,TGTGCCAGCAGTTACCGACAGGGGTTAACCGGGGAGCTGTTTTTT,CASSYRQGLTGELFF
.,TRBV15,TRBJ1-2,.,TGTGCCACCTCGGTGGGAGACTATGGCTACACCTTC,CATSVGDYGYTF
TRBD1,TRBV7-3,TRBJ1-2,.,TGTGCCAGCAGCTTAAGCGGCAGGGGGCGAACCGGCTACACCTTC,CASSLSGRGRTGYTF
TRBD1,TRBV15,TRBJ1-4,once,TGTGCCACCAGCCGTGACAGGGAAGATCTGTTTTTT,CATSRDREDLFF
TRBD1,TRBV4-2,TRBJ1-2,.,TGTGCCAGTAGCCAAGATCTCGAATCGGGACAGTCGAACTACGGCTACACCTTC,CASSQDLESGQSNYGYTF
.,TRBV7-9,TRBJ1-2,hyperexpanded,TGTGCCAGCAGCACCCTACAGGGCCCTGTTGGCTATGGCTACACCTTC,CASSTLQGPVGYGYTF
TRBD2,TRBV7-8,TRBJ2-3,.,TGTGCCAGCAGCCGGGCACAGGTAGCTAGCGGGAGTTTAAATACGCAGTATTTT,CASSRAQVASGSLNTQYF
.,TRBV12-5,TRBJ2-1,.,TGTGCTATTGCCGGGGGACCTATTTTCAATGAGCAGTTCTTC,CAIAGGPIFNEQFF
.,TRBV6-1,TRBJ2-1,.,TGTGCCAGCAGTGAAAGGCGGGTGCTTAATGAGCAGTTCTTC,CASSERRVLNEQFF
.,TRBV6-5,TRBJ1-1,few,TGTGCCAGCAGTTACGTAGTGGGCGTAGAAGCTTTCTTT,CASSYVVGVEAFF
.,TRBV2,TRBJ1-1,.,TGTGCCAGCAGTGAAAGGGGGGGGCTGGGGACTGAAGCTTTCTTT,CASSERGGLGTEAFF
.,TRBV7-9,TRBJ2-3,.,TGTGCCAGCAGCTTACGAGCACGAGTCGGCGGGGAGACAGATACGCAGTATTTT,CASSLRARVGGETDTQYF
.,TRBV27,TRBJ2-3,.,TGTGCCAGCAGCGGGCGGGGTAGCCGCACAGATACGCAGTATTTT,CASSGRGSRTDTQYF
TRBD1,TRBV7-2,TRBJ1-2,.,TGTGCCAGCAGCTTATCTGTGGACAGGGAAGACGCACTCTATGGCTACACCTTC,CASSLSVDREDALYGYTF
TRBD2,TRBV5-4,TRBJ2-1,few,TGTGCCAGCAGCTTGCGGCTAGCGGTCTACAATGAGCAGTTCTTC,CASSLRLAVYNEQFF
TRBD1,TRBV9,TRBJ2-7,.,TGTGCCAGCAGCGTAGGGGACAGGGTATCCGACGAGCAGTACTTC,CASSVGDRVSDEQYF
TRBD2,TRBV5-4,TRBJ2-2,.,TGTGCCAGCAGCGGGGGACTAGCGGGAGGGAACACCGGGGAGCTGTTTTTT,CASSGGLAGGNTGELFF
TRBD2,TRBV6-5,TRBJ2-5,.,TGTGCCACTACCGGGGGGGAAGAGACCCAGTACTTC,CATTGGEETQYF
.,TRBV19,TRBJ1-2,large,TGTGCCAGTAGTGTGGGGGCAGCTTATGGCTACACCTTC,CASSVGAAYGYTF
.,TRBV7-8,TRBJ2-1,.,TGTGCCAGCAGCTCTCCGAAGGGTGGGGGCCAAATACCCCACAATGAGCAGTTCTTC,CASSSPKGGGQIPHNEQFF
.,TRBV5-1,TRBJ2-4,.,TGCGCCAGCAGCTTCAGTGTGGCCAAAAACATTCAGTACTTC,CASSFSVAKNIQYF
TRBD2,TRBV4-2,TRBJ2-2,.,TGTGCCAGCAGCCAAGACGGACTAGCGGGGATAAACACCGGGGAGCTGTTTTTT,CASSQDGLAGINTGELFF
.,TRBV5-4,TRBJ2-3,.,TGTGCCAGCGGCCCCCCAGATACGCAGTATTTT,CASGPPDTQYF
TRBD2,TRBV4-1,TRBJ2-7,.,TGCGCCAGCAGCCCCTTGGCTAGCGGGGACCACGAGCAGTACTTC,CASSPLASGDHEQYF
.,TRBV4-2,TRBJ2-1,.,TGTGCCAGCAGCCAGAGCTCTGATGAGCAGTTCTTC,CASSQSSDEQFF
TRBD1,TRBV6-6,TRBJ2-7,.,TGTGCCAGCAGGGGCGGACAGGGATCCTACGAGCAGTACTTC,CASRGGQGSYEQYF
TRBD2,TRBV5-6,TRBJ2-3,.,TGTGCCAGCAGCTTGGCGGGAGGCGCAGATACGCAGTATTTT,CASSLAGGADTQYF
TRBD1,TRBV5-5,TRBJ2-7,.,TGTGCCAGCAGCTTCCGACAGGGGGAAGGACGCGAGCAGTACTTC,CASSFRQGEGREQYF
.,TRBV20-1,TRBJ1-2,.,TGCAGCGCTCTAGTCTATGGCTACACCTTC,CSALVYGYTF
.,TRBV9,TRBJ1-2,few,TGTGCCAGCAGCGTGGGGGGGGGAGGCTACACCTTC,CASSVGGGGYTF
.,TRBV6-6,TRBJ2-4,few,TGTGCCAGCAGTTCGTGGGGGGACATTCAGTACTTC,CASSSWGDIQYF
TRBD1,TRBV6-5,TRBJ2-7,.,TGTGCCAGCAGAACAGGGGACCACGAGCAGTACTTC,CASRTGDHEQYF
.,TRBV5-6,TRBJ2-5,.,TGTGCCAGCAGCTTGGATGCAGGTTTGGTTGTGTACTTC,CASSLDAGLVVYF
.,TRBV4-1,TRBJ2-1,.,TGCGCCAGCCGGGGGAATGAGCAGTTCTTC,CASRGNEQFF
.,TRBV6-5,TRBJ2-3,few,TGTGCCAGCCTCGGACAGCAAGATACGCAGTATTTT,CASLGQQDTQYF
.,TRBV9,TRBJ1-1,.,TGTGCCAGCAGCGTAGCTTTAGTGGCGGGGAACACTGAAGCTTTCTTT,CASSVALVAGNTEAFF